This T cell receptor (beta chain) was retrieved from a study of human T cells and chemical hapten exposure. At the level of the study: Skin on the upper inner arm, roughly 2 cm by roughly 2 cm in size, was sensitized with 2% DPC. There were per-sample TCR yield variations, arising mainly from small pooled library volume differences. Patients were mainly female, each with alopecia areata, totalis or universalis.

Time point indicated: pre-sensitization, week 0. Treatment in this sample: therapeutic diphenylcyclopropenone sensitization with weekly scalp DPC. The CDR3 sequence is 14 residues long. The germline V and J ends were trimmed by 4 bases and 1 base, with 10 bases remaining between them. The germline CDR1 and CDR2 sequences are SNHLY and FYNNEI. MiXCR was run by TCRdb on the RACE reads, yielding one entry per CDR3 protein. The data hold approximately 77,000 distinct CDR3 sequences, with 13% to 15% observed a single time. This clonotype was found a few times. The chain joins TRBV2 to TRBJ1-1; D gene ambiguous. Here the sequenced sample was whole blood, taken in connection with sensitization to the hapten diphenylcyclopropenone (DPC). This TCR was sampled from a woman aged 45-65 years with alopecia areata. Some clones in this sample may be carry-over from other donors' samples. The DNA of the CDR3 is TGTGCCAGCAGTGTTCGGGTAGAGAACACTGAAGCTTTCTTT. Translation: CASSVRVENTEAFF.